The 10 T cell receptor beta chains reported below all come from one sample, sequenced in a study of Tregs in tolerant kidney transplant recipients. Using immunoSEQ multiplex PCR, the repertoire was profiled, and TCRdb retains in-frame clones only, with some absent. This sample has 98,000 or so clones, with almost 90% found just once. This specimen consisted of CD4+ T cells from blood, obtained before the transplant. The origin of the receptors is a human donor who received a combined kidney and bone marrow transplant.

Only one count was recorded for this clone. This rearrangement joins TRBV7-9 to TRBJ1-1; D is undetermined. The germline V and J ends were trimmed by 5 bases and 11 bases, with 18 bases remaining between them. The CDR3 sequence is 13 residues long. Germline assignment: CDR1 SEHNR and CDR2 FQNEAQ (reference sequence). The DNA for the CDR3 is TGTGCCAGCAGCCCCTTTGGGCGACAACCGGCTTTCTTT. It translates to CASSPFGRQPAFF.

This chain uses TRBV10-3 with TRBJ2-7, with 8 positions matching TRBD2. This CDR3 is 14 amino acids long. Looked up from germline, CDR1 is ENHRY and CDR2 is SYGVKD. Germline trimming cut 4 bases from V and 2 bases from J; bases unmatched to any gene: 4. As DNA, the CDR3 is TGTGCCATCAGTGGGACTAGCAGTGCCTACGAGCAGTACTTC. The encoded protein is CAISGTSSAYEQYF.

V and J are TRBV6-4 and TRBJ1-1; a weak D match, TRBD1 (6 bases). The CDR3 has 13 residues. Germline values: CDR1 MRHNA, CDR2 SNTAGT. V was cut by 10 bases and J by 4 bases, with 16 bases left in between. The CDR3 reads CATRQGGGTEAFF. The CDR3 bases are TGTGCCACCCGGCAGGGAGGGGGCACTGAAGCTTTCTTT.

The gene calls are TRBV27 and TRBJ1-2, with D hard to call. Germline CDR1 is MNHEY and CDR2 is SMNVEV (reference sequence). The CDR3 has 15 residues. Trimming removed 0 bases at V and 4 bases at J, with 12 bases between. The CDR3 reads CASSLSSAWSYGYTF. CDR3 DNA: TGTGCCAGCAGTTTATCGTCGGCTTGGAGCTATGGCTACACCTTC.

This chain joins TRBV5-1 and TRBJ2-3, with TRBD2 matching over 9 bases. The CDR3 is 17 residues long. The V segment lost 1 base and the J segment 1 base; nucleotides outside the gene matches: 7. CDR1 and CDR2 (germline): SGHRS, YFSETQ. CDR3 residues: CASSLRRGGERTDTQYF. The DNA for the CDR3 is TGCGCCAGCAGCTTGAGGCGGGGGGGCGAACGCACAGATACGCAGTATTTT. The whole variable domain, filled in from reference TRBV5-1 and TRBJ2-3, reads KAGVTQTPRYLIKTRGQQVTLSCSPISGHRSVSWYQQTPGQGLQFLFEYFSETQRNKGNFPGRFSGRQFSNSRSEMNVSTLELGDSALYLCASSLRRGGERTDTQYFGPGTRLTVL.

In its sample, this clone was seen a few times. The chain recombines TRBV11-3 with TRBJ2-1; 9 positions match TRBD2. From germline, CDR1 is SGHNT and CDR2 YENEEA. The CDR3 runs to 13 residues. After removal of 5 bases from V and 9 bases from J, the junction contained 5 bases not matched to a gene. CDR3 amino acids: CASSQGLASEQFF. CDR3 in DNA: TGTGCCAGCAGCCAGGGACTAGCCTCTGAGCAGTTCTTC.

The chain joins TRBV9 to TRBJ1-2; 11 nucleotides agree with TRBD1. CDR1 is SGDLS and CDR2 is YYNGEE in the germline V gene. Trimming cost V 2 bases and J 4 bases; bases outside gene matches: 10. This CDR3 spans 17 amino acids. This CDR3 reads CASSVGLGQGVSYGYTF. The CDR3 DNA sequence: TGTGCCAGCAGCGTGGGGTTGGGACAGGGGGTCTCCTATGGCTACACCTTC. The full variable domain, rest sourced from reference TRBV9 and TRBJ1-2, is DSGVTQTPKHLITATGQRVTLRCSPRSGDLSVYWYQQSLDQGLQFLIQYYNGEERAKGNILERFSAQQFPDLHSELNLSSLELGDSALYFCASSVGLGQGVSYGYTFGSGTRLTVV.

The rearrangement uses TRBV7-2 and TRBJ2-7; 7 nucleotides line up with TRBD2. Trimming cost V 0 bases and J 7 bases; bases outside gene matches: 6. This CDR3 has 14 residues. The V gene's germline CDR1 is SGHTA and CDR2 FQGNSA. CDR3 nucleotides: TGTGCCAGCAGCTTAGCTGCGGGAGTGGGAGAGCAGTACTTC. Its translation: CASSLAAGVGEQYF. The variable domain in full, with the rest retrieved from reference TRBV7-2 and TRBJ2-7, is GAGVSQSPSNKVTEKGKDVELRCDPISGHTALYWYRQSLGQGLEFLIYFQGNSAPDKSGLPSDRFSAERTGGSVSTLTIQRTQQEDSAVYLCASSLAAGVGEQYFGPGTRLTVT.

The CDR3 region has the DNA TGTGCCAGCAGTCCGTGGGGGCAGGGACCAAAAAAACTGTTTTTT. Translated, it gives CASSPWGQGPKKLFF. The chain joins TRBV28 to TRBJ1-4; D might be TRBD1 (6 bases). Germline CDR1 is MDHEN and CDR2 is SYDVKM. The CDR3 is made up of 15 amino acids. The V gene lost 5 bases and the J gene lost 9 bases, with 19 bases spanning the gap.

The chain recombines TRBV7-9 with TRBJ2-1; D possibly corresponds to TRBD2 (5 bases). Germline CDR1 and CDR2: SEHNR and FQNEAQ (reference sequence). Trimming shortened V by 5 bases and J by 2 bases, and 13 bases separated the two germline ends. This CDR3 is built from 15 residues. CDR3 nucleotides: TGTGCCAGCAGCCTTCTGCGAGGGCCCTACAATGAGCAGTTCTTC. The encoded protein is CASSLLRGPYNEQFF.